The source of this T cell receptor beta chain is a study of blood T cell repertoires in COVID-19. Study background: COVID-19 samples, acute and convalescent, were from the United States, Italy and Spain. Sources were T cells, B-cell-depleted T cells, or PBMCs; the material itself was cDNA or gDNA.

This CDR3 is built from 14 residues. Trimming left V 4 bases short and J 5 bases short, with 14 bases between. CDR1 is PRHDT, CDR2 FYEKMQ, per germline (reference sequence). How the authors handled the data: Reference gene primer amplification gave estimated nucleated cell counts. Some clones are missing from TCRdb's copy, which holds only in-frame ones; the method was immunoSEQ multiplex PCR. V and J calls and clone size come straight from that table; D and trimming were deduced from the DNA. This sample yields roughly 80,000 clones, of which approximately 90% are seen a single time; approximately 6.8% belongs to the top ten.

This receptor was obtained from a woman of 80 years or more with acute or convalescent COVID-19. What was sequenced was peripheral blood. V usage is TRBV13 and J usage is TRBJ1-1, with D possibly TRBD1 on 5 matching bases. Here the CDR3 reads CASSSRVGLTEAFF. The CDR3 nucleotides read TGTGCCAGCAGCTCCAGGGTGGGGCTGACTGAAGCTTTCTTT.